Each of the 9 T cell receptor beta chains below was sequenced from the same sample in a study of Graves' ophthalmopathy and Graves' hyperthyroidism (dated by TCRdb to the late 2010s). TCRdb names Illumina HiSeq 2000 as the instrument used. TCR beta CDR3 regions were amplified from RNA transcripts for repertoire sequencing. The first round was an RT-PCR using HTBI primers with the Qiagen OneStep RT-PCR kit, and this first round was followed by a second-round multiplex PCR, then size selection and purification. TCRdb reran the public reads through fastp at Q25 and MiXCR, keeping productive beta chains. CDR3 protein sequences are deduplicated, and each keeps its most common genes and DNA. This sample lists 300,000 to 350,000 distinct CDR3 sequences; under 20% were detected once. About 12% of the sample lies in the top ten. The sequenced material came from peripheral blood. These receptors came from an adult man with Graves' ophthalmopathy.

This clonotype was recorded many times. The junction differs from germline at one of its ends, possibly a read error. This chain joins TRBV12-3 or TRBV12-4 and TRBJ2-7; D call uncertain. CDR3 length: 16 amino acids. The CDR3 loop is CASSFGVPTSSYEQYF. The CDR3 nucleotides read TGTGCCAGTAGTTTCGGTGTTCCAACAAGCTCCTACGAGCAGTACTTC.

The CDR3: CASSETNQPQHF. The CDR3 DNA sequence: TGTGCCAGCTCGGAAACCAATCAGCCCCAGCATTTT. The genes are TRBV7-2 and TRBJ1-5; D gene ambiguous. With 8 bases removed from V and 3 bases from J, the gap between germline ends came to 8 bases. The CDR3 extends over 12 amino acids. In germline, CDR1 is SGHTA, CDR2 FQGNSA.

This clonotype was detected ten times or more. The V and J genes are TRBV6-5 and TRBJ1-5; TRBD1 matches 8 bases. The CDR3 sequence is 19 residues long. With V trimmed by 2 bases and J by 1 base, 13 bases remained unmatched. Germline values: CDR1 MNHEY, CDR2 SVGAGI. The CDR3 DNA is TGTGCCAGCAGTTACCGACTCAGGACAGGGTTGACCAGCAATCAGCCCCAGCATTTT. This translates into CASSYRLRTGLTSNQPQHF.

In its sample, this clonotype was seen many times. The V gene is TRBV28, the J gene TRBJ1-2, with 7 bases lining up with TRBD1. The CDR3 contains 15 residues. CDR1 and CDR2 (germline): MDHEN, SYDVKM. Trimming at V came to 5 bases and at J to 1 base, leaving 7 bases not matched to a gene. For the CDR3, the DNA is TGTGCCAGCAGTCCTCTGGACAGGCGTAACTATGGCTACACCTTC. It codes for CASSPLDRRNYGYTF.

In its sample, this clonotype was seen many times. V and J are TRBV6-1 and TRBJ2-2; 7 bases line up with TRBD2. The junction had 3 bases not matched to a gene; V was cut back by 7 bases and J by 4 bases. The CDR3 runs 13 residues. Germline CDR1 MNHNS, CDR2 SASEGT. CDR3 region: CASKRGSTGELFF. The DNA of the CDR3 is TGTGCCAGCAAGCGGGGAAGCACCGGGGAGCTGTTTTTT.

This clonotype was seen many times. V is TRBV12-3 or TRBV12-4 and J is TRBJ2-4, with D unresolved. Trimming took 5 bases from V and 1 from J, leaving 6 bases between them. This CDR3 is 13 amino acids long. The DNA for the CDR3 is TGTGCCAGCAGTCCTCGGGCCAAAAACATTCAGTACTTC. Protein sequence: CASSPRAKNIQYF.

Ten or more counts support this clonotype. This sequence joins TRBV2 and TRBJ2-5; D remains ambiguous. The CDR3 spans 13 residues. Per the germline V gene, CDR1 is SNHLY and CDR2 is FYNNEI. The germline V and J ends were trimmed by 3 bases and 9 bases, with 14 bases remaining between them. This CDR3 reads CASSETFPSAQYF. The CDR3 bases are TGTGCCAGCAGTGAGACTTTTCCGTCGGCCCAGTACTTC. The full variable domain, with the rest looked up from reference TRBV2 and TRBJ2-5, is EPEVTQTPSHQVTQMGQEVILRCVPISNHLYFYWYRQILGQKVEFLVSFYNNEISEKSEIFDDQFSVERPDGSNFTLKIRSTKLEDSAMYFCASSETFPSAQYFGPGTRLLVL.

This clonotype was detected ten times or more. J is TRBJ1-2 and V is TRBV6-1; D unresolved. Germline V gene sequence: CDR1 MNHNS, CDR2 SASEGT. Trimming stripped 5 bases from V and 1 base from J, with 11 bases between. The CDR3 runs to 14 residues. The CDR3 region has the DNA TGTGCCAGCAGTCGAACACTATTTAACTATGGCTACACCTTC. This gives the protein CASSRTLFNYGYTF.

The chain uses TRBV27 and TRBJ2-7, with 8 bases fitting TRBD1. V was clipped by 4 bases and J by 2 bases; unmatched bases: 7. The CDR3 has 15 residues. Germline V gene lookup returns CDR1 MNHEY and CDR2 SMNVEV (reference sequence). Here the CDR3 DNA reads TGTGCCAGCAGTTCGCCTACAGGGGGGCCCTACGAGCAGTACTTC. It codes for CASSSPTGGPYEQYF.